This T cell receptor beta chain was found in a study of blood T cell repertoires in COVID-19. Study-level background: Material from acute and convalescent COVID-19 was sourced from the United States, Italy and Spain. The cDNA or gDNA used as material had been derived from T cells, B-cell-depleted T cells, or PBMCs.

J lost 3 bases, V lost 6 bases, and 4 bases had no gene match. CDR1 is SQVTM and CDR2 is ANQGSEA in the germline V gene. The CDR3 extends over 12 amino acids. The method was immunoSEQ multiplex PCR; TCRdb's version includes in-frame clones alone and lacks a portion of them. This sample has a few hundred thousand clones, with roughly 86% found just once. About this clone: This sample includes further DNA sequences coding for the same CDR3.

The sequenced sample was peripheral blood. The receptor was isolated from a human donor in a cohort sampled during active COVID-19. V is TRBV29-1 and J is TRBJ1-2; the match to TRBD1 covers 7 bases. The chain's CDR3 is CSVGDRDYGYTF. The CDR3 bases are TGCAGCGTCGGAGACAGGGACTATGGCTACACCTTC.